This T cell receptor beta chain was sequenced in a study of regulatory T cells in long-lasting Graves disease. Whole-study context: Over 5 years of antithyroid drugs with positive TSH receptor antibodies was taken to mean persistent Graves' disease. Findings and caveats of the study: Newly diagnosed Graves' patients had higher TCR diversity than persistent ones. Persistent disease preferred TRBV28, TRBJ1-2 and TRBJ2-5; new disease, TRBV20-1 and TRBJ2-1.

Investigators prepared the TCR beta libraries by applying iRepertoire HTBI primers and Arm-PCR of CDR3 regions. A single record per CDR3 protein comes from TCRdb applying MiXCR to the multiplex PCR reads. The table includes 500,000 to 800,000 distinct CDR3 sequences, around 30% detected once. The sample's time point: persistent/refractory GD, antithyroid drugs over 5 years with positive TRAb. TCR sequences were obtained from RNA taken from PBMCs. An endocrinology department in Xi'an, China, recruited the patients. This clonotype was picked up a small number of times. As yet, its antigen is unknown. This CDR3 has 12 amino acids. Trimming left V 7 bases short and J 1 base short, with 10 bases between. CDR1 SQVTM and CDR2 ANQGSEA come from the germline V gene.

This chain uses TRBV29-1 with TRBJ1-1; TRBD1 might be the D (5 bases). This TCR was sampled from a female donor with Graves disease. Material: peripheral blood mononuclear cells (PBMCs), obtained when the disease was refractory, from a patient treated with antithyroid drugs. The CDR3 region has the DNA TGCAGCGCCGGGACCTCGAACACTGAAGCTTTCTTT. It codes for CSAGTSNTEAFF.